This is a list of T cell receptor beta chains from one sample in a study of blood T cell repertoires in COVID-19. Method: immunoSEQ multiplex PCR; TCRdb's copy keeps in-frame clones and lacks some. The sample comprises about 170,000 clones, about 85% of which are singletons, and about 1.2% rests with the top ten. The sample taken for sequencing was peripheral blood. The receptors here all came from a man aged 60 to 69 who had recovered from COVID-19. The CDR3 runs from the conserved cysteine through the conserved F or W. D genes are given only for firm matches. Expanded clones get a size class; other rows say once, few or many, or leave the size out.

-,TRBV10-3,TRBJ1-3,-,TGTGCCATCAGCTCGGCCGGGGAAGGAGGAAACACCATATATTTT,CAISSAGEGGNTIYF
-,TRBV18,TRBJ2-7,-,TGTGCCAGCTCACACGGGGTCGTTCGGGACGAGCAGTACTTC,CASSHGVVRDEQYF
-,TRBV3-1/TRBV3-2,TRBJ2-1,TRBD2,TGTGCCAGCAGCCAAGGCGGCGGGGGGGCCGTTACTGAGCAGTTCTTC,CASSQGGGGAVTEQFF
once,TRBV11-2,TRBJ1-5,TRBD1,TGTGCCAGCAGCGCAACAGGGGATCAGCCCCAGCATTTT,CASSATGDQPQHF
-,TRBV19,TRBJ1-5,-,TGTGCCAGTAGTAAACGACAGGAGGATCAGCCCCAGCATTTT,CASSKRQEDQPQHF
-,TRBV24-1,TRBJ1-3,-,TGTGCCACCAGTTCCTCGGACAATGTGGACACCATATATTTT,CATSSSDNVDTIYF
-,TRBV4-1,TRBJ1-1,TRBD1,TGCGCCAGCAGCCACCTACAGGGGACCACTGAAGCTTTCTTT,CASSHLQGTTEAFF
-,TRBV21-1,TRBJ2-7,-,TGTGCCAGCAGCAAAAGCTGGGACAGGGGGGGCCACGAGCAGTACTTC,CASSKSWDRGGHEQYF
-,TRBV6-5,TRBJ1-6,-,TGTGCCAGCAGTTACTCTAGTAGTATAACGCGTTCACCCCTCCACTTT,CASSYSSSITRSPLHF
-,TRBV14,TRBJ2-2,-,TGTGCCAGCAGTCTTACGGGTTCCCCGAACACCGGGGAGCTGTTTTTT,CASSLTGSPNTGELFF
-,TRBV30,TRBJ1-5,-,TGTGCCTGGAGTGCTGGATCGGCGGATCAGCCCCAGCATTTT,CAWSAGSADQPQHF
-,TRBV5-4,TRBJ1-2,-,TGTGCCAGCAGCTTAGGGGGGGGCGATGTCTATGGCTACACCTTC,CASSLGGGDVYGYTF
many,TRBV25-1,TRBJ2-7,TRBD1,TGTGCCAGCAGTGACACGGGACAGGGGGCCTACGAGCAGTACTTC,CASSDTGQGAYEQYF
-,TRBV15,TRBJ2-2,TRBD2,TGTGCCACCCGCGGGGGGGGGACCGGGGAGCTGTTTTTT,CATRGGGTGELFF
few,TRBV2,TRBJ1-5,TRBD1,TGTGCCAGCAGCGAAATGGGACAGGGGAATCAGCCCCAGCATTTT,CASSEMGQGNQPQHF
-,TRBV6-1,TRBJ1-6,-,TGTGCCAGCAGTGAACATGGGGAGGGATCACCCCTCCACTTT,CASSEHGEGSPLHF
-,TRBV7-9,TRBJ1-6,-,TGTGCCAGCAGCTTCCCCGGGATCCCTTCACCCCTCCACTTT,CASSFPGIPSPLHF
-,TRBV7-2,TRBJ2-5,-,TGTGCCAGCAGCTTAGCCGGACTAGGGGGAGAGACCCAGTACTTC,CASSLAGLGGETQYF
-,TRBV5-6,TRBJ2-5,-,TGTGCCAGCAGCCCCTACGGGGAGACCCAGTACTTC,CASSPYGETQYF
-,TRBV13,TRBJ1-4,TRBD1,TGTGCCAGCAGCCCGGGACAGGGGCCGTGGGAAAAACTGTTTTTT,CASSPGQGPWEKLFF
-,TRBV18,TRBJ2-2,-,TGTGCCAGCTCCCCCACTCGGGGCACCGGGGAGCTGTTTTTT,CASSPTRGTGELFF
-,TRBV7-2,TRBJ1-2,TRBD1,TGTGCCAGCAGCCCGGGACAGGGGTATGGCTACACCTTC,CASSPGQGYGYTF
-,TRBV28,TRBJ1-2,-,TGTGCCATTCCGAGGGATGGATCGGGTCGTGGGGGCTACACCTTC,CAIPRDGSGRGGYTF
-,TRBV6-6,TRBJ1-2,-,TGTGCCAGCAGTCGTACTGTTGAAGGCTACACCTTC,CASSRTVEGYTF
many,TRBV6-5,TRBJ1-4,-,TGTGCCAGCAGTTACGGAGATTCTAATGAAAAACTGTTTTTT,CASSYGDSNEKLFF
-,TRBV27,TRBJ1-1,TRBD1,TGTGCCAGCAGTTCCGGACAGGGGGCATGGTACACTGAAGCTTTCTTT,CASSSGQGAWYTEAFF
once,TRBV4-1,TRBJ2-7,-,TGCGCCAGCAGCCTCACTAGGGGGGGTTCCTACGAGCAGTACTTC,CASSLTRGGSYEQYF
-,TRBV5-1,TRBJ2-2,-,TGCGCCAGCAGCCAAAGGACGGGAAACACCGGGGAGCTGTTTTTT,CASSQRTGNTGELFF
-,TRBV28,TRBJ2-1,-,TGTGCCAGCAGGGGAGCGGATGAGCAGTTCTTC,CASRGADEQFF
-,TRBV5-5,TRBJ2-7,-,TGTGCCAGCAGCTCACGGACAAGCTCCTACGAGCAGTACTTC,CASSSRTSSYEQYF
-,TRBV30,TRBJ1-4,-,TGTGCCTGGAGTGTACCGCTTTCCGGAGGGAATGAAAAACTGTTTTTT,CAWSVPLSGGNEKLFF
-,TRBV11-2,TRBJ1-1,TRBD1,TGTGCCAGCAGCACCCGGACAGGGTTAATGGAAGCTTTCTTT,CASSTRTGLMEAFF
-,TRBV19,TRBJ1-2,-,TGTGCCAGTAGTATGCAGGGAGGAAATTATGGCTACACCTTC,CASSMQGGNYGYTF
-,TRBV5-1,TRBJ1-1,-,TGCGCCAGCAGTCCTGCCCCCGGGGACACTGAAGCTTTCTTT,CASSPAPGDTEAFF
-,TRBV5-1,TRBJ2-1,TRBD2,TGCGCCAGCAGCTTCAGACTAGCGGGGGGGCCCTACAATGAGCAGTTCTTC,CASSFRLAGGPYNEQFF
-,TRBV19,TRBJ2-2,TRBD1,TGTGCCAGTGAGGACAGGGCGAACACCGGGGAGCTGTTTTTT,CASEDRANTGELFF
-,TRBV7-9,TRBJ1-2,TRBD1,TGTGCCAGCAGCTCAAAGAAAGGGACAGGGTGGGATGGCTACACCTTC,CASSSKKGTGWDGYTF
once,TRBV14,TRBJ2-1,TRBD1,TGTGCCAGCAGCCAGCCCGGGACAGGAGGCTACAATGAGCAGTTCTTC,CASSQPGTGGYNEQFF
once,TRBV19,TRBJ2-3,TRBD2,TGTGCCAGTAGTGGGGGACTAGCGGGGGGCCTTTTAAGCACAGATACGCAGTATTTT,CASSGGLAGGLLSTDTQYF
-,TRBV9,TRBJ2-7,-,TGTGCCAGCAGCTTAAGACTAGGGTACGAGCAGTACTTC,CASSLRLGYEQYF
-,TRBV5-5,TRBJ2-7,-,TGTGCCAGCAGCTTGGAAGTCGGCAGGGGCTACGAGCAGTACTTC,CASSLEVGRGYEQYF
few,TRBV23-1,TRBJ2-7,-,TGCGCCAGACCGGGCAGGGTGGACGAGCAGTACTTC,CARPGRVDEQYF
once,TRBV30,TRBJ2-2,TRBD1,TGTGCCTGGACCTTGACAGGGGGGACCGGGGAGCTGTTTTTT,CAWTLTGGTGELFF
-,TRBV27,TRBJ2-7,-,TGTGCCAGCTCGATCGGGTCTCTATACGAGCAGTACTTC,CASSIGSLYEQYF